The TCR beta chain under discussion was sequenced for a study of CD8 T cells in ankylosing spondylitis. The study, taken as a whole, reports: Some of these motif variants have turned up before, in reports on reactive arthritis synovial fluid and blood. CD8+ by phenotype, disease-linked clones were relatively rare in peripheral blood. The clones that were linked to disease were reported to be significantly enriched in matched synovial fluid samples from ankylosing spondylitis patients. Ankylosing spondylitis blood seemed to carry a telltale TCR beta motif made of several highly homologous variants.

The CDR3 is made up of 14 amino acids. Germline assignment: CDR1 SNHLY and CDR2 FYNNEI. V was trimmed by 8 bases and J by 1 base, leaving 13 bases between them. This clonotype was observed many times. Its antigen remains unknown. Libraries for TCR beta were made by quantitative 5'-RACE with molecular barcodes. TCRdb passed the 5' RACE reads through MiXCR, listing each CDR3 protein once. This table has fewer than 450,000 distinct CDR3 sequences, 15% to 20% appearing once. This receptor was identified in a male donor with ankylosing spondylitis. The gene calls are TRBV2 and TRBJ2-3; D unresolved. Sequencing was carried out using blood, either unsorted or a sorted T cell fraction (not recorded which). The CDR3 loop is CASCQVGGTDTQYF. The CDR3 DNA sequence: TGTGCCAGCTGCCAGGTTGGGGGCACAGATACGCAGTATTTT.